Given below is one T cell receptor beta chain in context. No antigen is known for it. The authors prepared UMI-labeled TRB cDNA libraries by 5' RACE. TCRdb re-analyzed the 5' RACE reads; it lists each CDR3 protein once, without DNA. In all, the sample yields 130,000 to 150,000 distinct CDR3 sequences. The sample is drawn from a study of CXCR3-negative and CXCR3-positive naive CD8 T cells. Turning to the study itself: Summed over all libraries, TRB reads came to 110 million to 150 million, with about 1.5 +/- 0.3 million per library. The study, taken as a whole, reports: PBMCs showed partially decreased CXCR3 expression after cryopreservation, and most assays used fresh PBMCs. For memory CD8+ cells diversity was much lower, but both naive subsets had comparably high diversity. Memory cells showed distinct TRBV-TRBJ patterns, while the two naive subsets matched. TRB CDR3s of CXCR3-positive naive cells were more hydrophobic than those of CXCR3-negative naive cells.

The CDR3 extends over 12 amino acids. Germline assignment: CDR1 SQVTM and CDR2 ANQGSEA. The sample consisted of naive CXCR3+ CD8+ T cells from blood. Subset noted: CD45RO-CCR7+CD27+CD95- naive CD8+ T cells expressing CXCR3 (TNR3+). The source of this sequence is a human donor in good health. Some clones in this sample may be carry-over from other donors' samples. This chain joins TRBV29-1 and TRBJ1-1. CDR3 amino acids: CSVVGTGLEAFF. The full variable domain, its missing parts supplied by reference TRBV29-1 and TRBJ1-1, is SAVISQKPSRDICQRGTSLTIQCQVDSQVTMMFWYRQQPGQSLTLIATANQGSEATYESGFVIDKFPISRPNLTFSTLTVSNMSPEDSSIYLCSVVGTGLEAFFGQGTRLTVV.